The 13 T cell receptor beta chains below all came from one sample that was sequenced in a study of CD8+ T cells in alopecia areata. As for treatment: oral pan-JAK inhibitor, 5-10 mg twice daily. Sequencing relied on a cDNA template that was reverse transcribed from extracted RNA. The assay was immunoSEQ multiplex PCR, and TCRdb's table has in-frame clones only and misses some. This sample has approximately 180,000 clones, with approximately 67% found just once. The input for sequencing was CD4+ T cells sorted from blood, taken around week 50, from a patient treated with tofacitinib. These receptors were collected from a human donor with alopecia areata.

This clone was seen a handful of times. CDR3: CASSFGTETPEAFF. CDR3 DNA sequence: TGTGCCAGCAGCTTCGGGACAGAGACCCCTGAAGCTTTCTTT. This rearrangement joins TRBV5-6 to TRBJ1-1; 7 bases align to TRBD1. The trim removed 2 bases at V and 6 bases at J, leaving 7 bases unmatched. The CDR3 is 14 residues long. Germline V lookup: CDR1 SGHDT, CDR2 YYEEEE.

The rearrangement links TRBV10-3 to TRBJ1-1; no clear D gene. Deletions cut 10 bases from V and 1 base from J, with 7 bases between. This CDR3 comprises 11 residues. CDR1 ENHRY and CDR2 SYGVKD come from the germline V gene. Here the CDR3 reads CATFGNTEAFF. The CDR3 nucleotides are TGTGCCACTTTCGGGAACACTGAAGCTTTCTTT.

The chain carries TRBV4-3 and TRBJ2-3; 9 bases agree with TRBD2. The germline gives CDR1 LGHNA, CDR2 YSLEER. V dropped 4 bases and J dropped 2; count of bases not matched to a gene: 4. The CDR3 contains 15 residues. The CDR3 sequence is CASSRAGGTTDTQYF. The CDR3 DNA reads TGCGCCAGCAGCCGAGCGGGGGGTACCACAGATACGCAGTATTTT.

The V and J genes are TRBV20-1 and TRBJ1-1; no firm D call. Between the trimmed V and J ends, which lost 6 bases and 4 bases, there was a span of 9 bases. Per germline, CDR1 DFQATT and CDR2 SNEGSKA (reference sequence). The CDR3 has 11 residues. The CDR3 region has the DNA TGCAGTGCGCGGACGGGCACTGAAGCTTTCTTT. This translates into CSARTGTEAFF.

V gene TRBV29-1 combines with J gene TRBJ1-1; 7 bases are shared with TRBD1. The CDR3 extends over 13 amino acids. Germline CDR1 SQVTM, CDR2 ANQGSEA. J lost 1 base, V lost 6 bases, and 5 bases had no gene match. CDR3 region: CSVGQRRNTEAFF. The CDR3, as DNA: TGCAGCGTGGGACAGAGAAGGAACACTGAAGCTTTCTTT.

The count of this clone is one. This chain connects TRBV5-1 to TRBJ2-1; 8 bases agree with TRBD2. V shed 0 bases and J 9 bases; nucleotides not matched to a gene: 8. The CDR3 loop spans 15 amino acids. In germline, CDR1 is SGHRS, CDR2 YFSETQ. The CDR3 DNA reads TGCGCCAGCAGCTTGGAAGCGGGGGTCTGGGTTGAGCAGTTCTTC. Protein: CASSLEAGVWVEQFF.

This clone occurred a few times. This chain uses TRBV5-6 with TRBJ1-2, with 9 positions matching TRBD1. Germline V gives CDR1 SGHDT, CDR2 YYEEEE. This CDR3 has 15 amino acids. V was pared by 2 bases and J by 3 bases, with 5 bases of the junction left unmatched. CDR3 coding DNA: TGTGCCAGCAGCTTTCCCGGGACAGGGTACTATGGCTACACCTTC. It specifies CASSFPGTGYYGYTF. Looking up the rest from reference TRBV5-6 and TRBJ1-2 gives the full variable domain: DAGVTQSPTHLIKTRGQQVTLRCSPKSGHDTVSWYQQALGQGPQFIFQYYEEEERQRGNFPDRFSGHQFPNYSSELNVNALLLGDSALYLCASSFPGTGYYGYTFGSGTRLTVV.

The chain has TRBV29-1 and TRBJ1-2; weak D call: TRBD1 (5 bases). V lost 3 bases and J lost 7, with 6 bases in between. The V gene's germline CDR1 is SQVTM and CDR2 ANQGSEA. This CDR3 region has 10 residues. CDR3 DNA: TGCAGCGTTGACAGGGTTGGCTACACCTTC. It is translated as CSVDRVGYTF.

V gene TRBV30 combines with J gene TRBJ1-2; TRBD1 is a possible D gene (5 bases). V was cut by 2 bases and J by 6 bases, with 16 bases left in between. This CDR3 region has 14 residues. The germline CDR1 and CDR2 sequences are GTSNPN and SVGIG (reference sequence). CDR3 protein: CAWSQEGRRDGYTF. In DNA form, the CDR3 reads TGTGCCTGGAGTCAGGAGGGGCGCAGGGATGGCTACACCTTC.

The chain joins TRBV5-1 to TRBJ2-1; 11 bases are shared with TRBD1. CDR1 and CDR2 (germline): SGHRS, YFSETQ. Trimming cost V 4 bases and J 7 bases; bases outside gene matches: 7. The CDR3 has 15 amino acids. Written as DNA, the CDR3 is TGCGCCAGCAGCCCGTCCGGACAGGGGGCGAATGAGCAGTTCTTC. This codes for CASSPSGQGANEQFF.

The chain joins TRBV7-2 to TRBJ2-3; 8 bases fit TRBD2. The germline V gene has CDR1 SGHTA and CDR2 FQGNSA. The V and J ends lost 1 base and 6 bases, in that order; junction bases with no gene match: 9. This CDR3 contains 16 residues. Written as DNA, the CDR3 is TGTGCCAGCAGCTTAGGCGGAGCGGGGGCGAGGGATACGCAGTATTTT. This encodes CASSLGGAGARDTQYF.

This clone was counted a few times. The chain has TRBV7-8 and TRBJ2-3; TRBD2 agrees at 9 bases. J was trimmed by 2 bases and V by 4 bases; bases with no gene match: 4. The CDR3 loop spans 15 amino acids. Germline CDR1 is SGHVS and CDR2 is FQNEAQ. CDR3 nucleotides: TGTGCCAGCAGCTACCTAGCGGGGCACACAGATACGCAGTATTTT. It yields the protein CASSYLAGHTDTQYF.

The genes are TRBV11-2 and TRBJ2-1; weak D call: TRBD2 (6 bases). Germline V gives CDR1 SGHAT, CDR2 FQNNGV. The V and J ends lost 0 bases and 3 bases respectively, with 9 bases between them. The CDR3 contains 15 residues. CDR3: CASSLDAGLYNEQFF. For the CDR3, the DNA is TGTGCCAGCAGCTTAGATGCGGGGCTCTACAATGAGCAGTTCTTC. The variable domain in full, with the rest retrieved from reference TRBV11-2 and TRBJ2-1, is EAGVAQSPRYKIIEKRQSVAFWCNPISGHATLYWYQQILGQGPKLLIQFQNNGVVDDSQLPKDRFSAERLKGVDSTLKIQPAKLEDSAVYLCASSLDAGLYNEQFFGPGTRLTVL.